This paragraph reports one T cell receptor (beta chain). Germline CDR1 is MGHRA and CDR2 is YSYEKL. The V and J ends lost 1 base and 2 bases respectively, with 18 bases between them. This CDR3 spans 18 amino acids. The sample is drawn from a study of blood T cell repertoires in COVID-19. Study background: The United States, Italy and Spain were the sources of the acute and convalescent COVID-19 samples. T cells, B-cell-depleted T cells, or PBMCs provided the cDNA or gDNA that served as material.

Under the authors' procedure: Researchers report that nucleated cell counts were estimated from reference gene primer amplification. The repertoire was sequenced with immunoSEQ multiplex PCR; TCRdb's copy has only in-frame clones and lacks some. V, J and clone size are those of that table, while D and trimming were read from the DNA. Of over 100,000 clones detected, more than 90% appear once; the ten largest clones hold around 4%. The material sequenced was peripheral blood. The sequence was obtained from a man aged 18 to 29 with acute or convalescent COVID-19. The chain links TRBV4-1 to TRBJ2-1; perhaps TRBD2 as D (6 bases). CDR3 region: CASSQVFPTRTTYNEQFF. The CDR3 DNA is TGCGCCAGCAGCCAAGTTTTCCCGACTAGGACTACCTACAATGAGCAGTTCTTC.